Listed here is a single T cell receptor (beta chain). This entry belongs to a study of patients and donors after allogeneic stem cell transplantation. TCRdb ran MiXCR on the RT-PCR reads and lists one entry per CDR3 protein. The table has roughly 180,000 distinct CDR3 sequences, around two fifths seen once. The sequenced material came from blood, either unsorted or a sorted T cell fraction (not recorded which). This TCR was sampled from a human donor who was either an allogeneic HSCT recipient or a stem cell or donor lymphocyte infusion donor (not recorded which). It is not recorded whose cells these are; they may come from a transplant donor.

CDR3 region: CASSLQPSGGNSPLHF. As DNA, the CDR3 is TGTGCCAGCAGCCTCCAACCAAGCGGGGGCAATTCACCCCTCCACTTT. V usage is TRBV6-6 and J usage is TRBJ1-6, with D possibly TRBD1 on 6 matching bases. Germline CDR1 MNHNY, CDR2 SVGAGI (reference sequence). The germline V and J ends were trimmed by 6 bases and 7 bases, with 19 bases remaining between them. The CDR3 totals 16 residues.